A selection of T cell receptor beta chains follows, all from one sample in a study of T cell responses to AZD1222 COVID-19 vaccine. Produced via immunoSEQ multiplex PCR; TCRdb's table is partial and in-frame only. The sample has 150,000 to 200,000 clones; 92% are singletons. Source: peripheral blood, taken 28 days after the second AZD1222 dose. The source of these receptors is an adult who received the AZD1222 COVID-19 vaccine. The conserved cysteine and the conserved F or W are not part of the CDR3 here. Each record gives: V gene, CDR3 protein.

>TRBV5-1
ASSLEGAHQPQH
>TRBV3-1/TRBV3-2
ASSQMTSGGNEF
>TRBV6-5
ASSFLGEQF
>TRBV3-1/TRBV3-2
ASSRTGSLAKNIQY
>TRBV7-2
ASSLLSGGSYNEQF
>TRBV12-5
ASVGEANYGYT
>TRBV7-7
ASSPTGWGTDTQY
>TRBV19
ASSINIRVDTQY
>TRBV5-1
ASSLGRDTEAF
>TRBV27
ASSLTLQETQY
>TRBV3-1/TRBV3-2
ASSRGLGEHGELF
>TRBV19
ASSIPPRREGYT
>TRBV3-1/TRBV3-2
ASSQDPTGTANTEAF
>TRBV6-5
ASRKGAWDGYT
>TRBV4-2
ASSQDLQGAYGYT
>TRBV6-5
ASAITGGTGNTIY
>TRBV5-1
ASSLDGQGSYGYT
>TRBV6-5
ASSYSPGGDGELF
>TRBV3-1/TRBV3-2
ASSPEDRVWKLF
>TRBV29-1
SGGGRAGYGYT
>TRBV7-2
ASIIQGANYGYT
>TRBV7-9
TSSLVGPSSAF
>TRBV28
ASSLEARNQPQH
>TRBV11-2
ASSLASNQPQH
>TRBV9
ASSVGPQASNYGYT
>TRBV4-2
ASSQDPWEETQY
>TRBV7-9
ASRPDRNTYEQY
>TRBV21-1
ASSERGGNTQY
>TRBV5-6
ASRVIGGAEADTQY
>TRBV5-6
ASSLVQYEKLF
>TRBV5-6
ASSLGLAAWAIQY
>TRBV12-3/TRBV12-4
ASSPGQNYGYT
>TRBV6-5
ASSYIGAIDGQPQH
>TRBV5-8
ASSLGWQGAYNEQF
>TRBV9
ASSGLFNTEAF
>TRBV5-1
ASSPPGQKNTEAF
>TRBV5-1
ASSLTRRETQY
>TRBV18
ASSTTGLPKPEAF
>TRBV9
ASSPGPTTAGYT
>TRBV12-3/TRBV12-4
ASSYGVSPQH
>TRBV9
ASSPTSGSSYNEQF
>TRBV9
ASSVAGTASYNSPLH
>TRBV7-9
ASSGAGFGAF
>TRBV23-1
ASKGRQGNSPLH
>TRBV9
ASSVELAGDTQY
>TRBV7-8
ASSLGWQNNSPLH
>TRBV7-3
ASSLMGGLNTEAF
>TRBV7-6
ASSLAWGSNQPQH